This is a list of T cell receptor beta chains from one sample in a study of PD-L1 blockade in urothelial cancer. Sequencing was performed with immunoSEQ multiplex PCR; in TCRdb, only in-frame clones are kept and a portion is missing. This table has about 52,000 clones, under 90% appearing once. The material was PBMCs, obtained around atezolizumab (anti-PD-L1) treatment. The receptors shown here come from a man aged 40-49 years with urothelial cancer. The CDR3 runs from the conserved cysteine through the conserved F or W.

cdr3_length	j_call	v_call	cdr3_aa
15	TRBJ2-5	TRBV7-7	CASSSRDRPQETQYF
16	TRBJ2-1	TRBV19	CASSGTSVSSYNEQFF
12	TRBJ1-5	TRBV28	CASSFFSQPQHF
13	TRBJ1-1	TRBV28	CASTQGLGTEAFF
15	TRBJ1-1	TRBV4-1	CASSPPRGWGTEAFF
16	TRBJ2-3	TRBV28	CASSLMVTGRGDTQYF
13	TRBJ2-7	TRBV10-2	CASSRTGSYEQYF
13	TRBJ1-2	TRBV29-1	CSVEGEQGPGYTF
14	TRBJ2-3	TRBV7-9	CASSHSGGGNTQYF
13	TRBJ1-2	TRBV5-6	CASSLAESTGYTF
14	TRBJ2-7	TRBV28	CASSQTDRAGEQYF
13	TRBJ2-1	TRBV19	CASSYQVSNEQFF
14	TRBJ2-5	TRBV2	CASMSWAAQETQYF
16	TRBJ1-1	TRBV19	CASSNRGVKLNTEAFF
15	TRBJ1-1	TRBV28	CASSYLVGQRVQAFF
13	TRBJ1-2	TRBV4-1	CASSQDMSHGYTF
14	TRBJ1-1	TRBV7-8	CASSPRTGNTEAFF
15	TRBJ2-3	TRBV13	CASSLVSRATDTQYF
15	TRBJ2-1	TRBV7-2	CASSLARLAGGEQFF
13	TRBJ2-7	TRBV5-1	CASSRQQGNEQYF
12	TRBJ2-7	TRBV11-2	CASSAGFYEQYF
13	TRBJ1-2	TRBV27	CASRLTGGEGYTF
13	TRBJ2-5	TRBV11-3	CASSQDLMETQYF
16	TRBJ2-7	TRBV5-5	CASSLESGTGIYEQYF
12	TRBJ1-5	TRBV6-1	CASSERPGAQHF
17	TRBJ1-5	TRBV19	CASSIHPTSDRNQPQHF